These 30 T cell receptor beta chains were all obtained from the same sample, sequenced in a study of shared clonotypes between healthy human individuals. Profiling relied on immunoSEQ multiplex PCR, and the TCRdb table lists in-frame clones only, not all of them. Of approximately 2,300,000 clones listed, roughly 90% are singletons. Sequencing used naive CD4+ T cells from PBMCs. The subset was: CD45RA+ positively selected. These receptors came from a man aged 18 to 30 in good health. Some clones in this sample may be carry-over from other donors' samples.

This chain joins TRBV11-2 and TRBJ2-4; the D call may be TRBD1 or TRBD2 (5 bases each). Germline V gives CDR1 SGHAT, CDR2 FQNNGV. V was pared by 5 bases and J by 8 bases, with 19 bases between. The CDR3 covers 15 residues. The chain's CDR3 is CASSPGAELSYIQYF. As DNA, the CDR3 is TGTGCCAGCAGCCCCGGGGCAGAGCTATCGTACATTCAGTACTTC.

CDR3 sequence reads: CASRGGLGQPQHF. The CDR3 DNA follows: TGTGCCAGCCGAGGGGGCTTGGGGCAGCCCCAGCATTTT. V is TRBV28 and J is TRBJ1-5; TRBD1 matches at 7 bases. The CDR3 is 13 amino acids. The germline V gene has CDR1 MDHEN and CDR2 SYDVKM. Trimming took 8 bases from V and 7 from J; bases not matched to a gene: 8.

The J gene is TRBJ2-7, the V gene TRBV6-1; 7 nucleotides agree with TRBD2. Germline CDR1 reads MNHNS; CDR2 reads SASEGT. The CDR3 length is 14 residues. Germline trimming cut 7 bases from V and 7 bases from J; bases unmatched to any gene: 13. CDR3 residues: CASTPARGTGEQYF. For the CDR3, the DNA is TGTGCCAGCACCCCGGCGCGGGGGACGGGGGAGCAGTACTTC.

The chain recombines TRBV4-1 with TRBJ2-3; 7 positions match TRBD2. The CDR3 is 18 residues long. V dropped 0 bases and J dropped 5; count of bases not matched to a gene: 14. The germline V gene has CDR1 MGHRA and CDR2 YSYEKL. The CDR3 protein is CASSQDYSGGGPIDTQYF. CDR3 DNA: TGCGCCAGCAGCCAAGATTATTCGGGGGGAGGGCCGATAGATACGCAGTATTTT.

The CDR3 coding sequence is TGTGCCAGCAGCTCCCGGACTCCCGATACGCAGTATTTT. It translates to CASSSRTPDTQYF. This chain joins TRBV7-9 and TRBJ2-3; the D gene is possibly TRBD2 (5 bases). CDR3 length equals 13 residues. With 4 bases removed from V and 6 bases from J, the gap between germline ends came to 11 bases. Germline CDR1 reads SEHNR; CDR2 reads FQNEAQ (reference sequence).

This rearrangement joins TRBV4-1 to TRBJ1-2; D is unresolved. Trimming took 1 base from V and 4 from J, leaving 10 bases between them. Germline V gene lookup returns CDR1 MGHRA and CDR2 YSYEKL. This CDR3 has 14 residues. CDR3 nucleotide sequence: TGCGCCAGCAGCCAAGGTCCGGGAAGCTATGGCTACACCTTC. Translated: CASSQGPGSYGYTF.

The chain links TRBV19 to TRBJ1-5, with 9 bases aligning to TRBD1. This CDR3 is 17 amino acids long. V lost 4 bases to trimming and J lost 4 bases; unmatched junction nucleotides: 11. Germline assignment: CDR1 LNHDA and CDR2 SQIVND (reference sequence). The CDR3 region has the DNA TGTGCCAGTAGTAGGAAACAGGGGGCGCCCCGTAATCAGCCCCAGCATTTT. Translated, it gives CASSRKQGAPRNQPQHF. The full variable domain, rest sourced from reference TRBV19 and TRBJ1-5, is DGGITQSPKYLFRKEGQNVTLSCEQNLNHDAMYWYRQDPGQGLRLIYYSQIVNDFQKGDIAEGYSVSREKKESFPLTVTSAQKNPTAFYLCASSRKQGAPRNQPQHFGDGTRLSIL.

In regard to this clone: In the same sample, other DNA sequences code for this CDR3. The chain combines TRBV28 with TRBJ1-2; D gene uncertain. Per the germline V gene, CDR1 is MDHEN and CDR2 is SYDVKM. This CDR3 comprises 11 residues. V lost 7 bases, J lost 2 bases, and 5 bases lay in between. The CDR3 sequence: CASTSNYGYTF. The CDR3 DNA is TGTGCCAGCACCTCCAACTATGGCTACACCTTC.

The chain uses TRBV6-5 and TRBJ2-1; TRBD2 matches 7 bases. This CDR3 has 16 residues. The V gene's germline CDR1 is MNHEY and CDR2 SVGAGI. V lost 0 bases and J lost 6; bases outside the gene matches: 8. CDR3 region: CASSYSMSSGLNEQFF. DNA of the CDR3: TGTGCCAGCAGTTACTCTATGTCTAGCGGTCTCAATGAGCAGTTCTTC.

The chain employs TRBV2 and TRBJ1-2; TRBD1 agrees at 7 bases. The CDR3 has 13 residues. Germline-derived CDR1 and CDR2 are SNHLY and FYNNEI. J gave up 2 bases and V 6 bases, and 3 bases lay outside the gene matches. The CDR3 is CASRPTGNYGYTF. CDR3 DNA sequence: TGTGCCAGCAGACCGACAGGGAACTATGGCTACACCTTC.

CDR3 in amino acids: CAISALTSSYNEQFF. The CDR3 bases are TGTGCCATCAGTGCTTTGACTAGTTCCTACAATGAGCAGTTCTTC. The chain is built from TRBV10-3 and TRBJ2-1; TRBD2 is a possible D gene (6 bases). The CDR3 runs 15 residues. V shed 4 bases and J shed 1 base, with 11 bases lying between them. Germline V gene lookup returns CDR1 ENHRY and CDR2 SYGVKD.

Details on this clone: Other DNA sequences in the sample encode the same CDR3. The rearrangement joins TRBV28 to TRBJ2-1; D remains ambiguous. Looked up from germline, CDR1 is MDHEN and CDR2 is SYDVKM. The CDR3 covers 12 residues. V lost 8 bases, J lost 0 bases, and 5 bases lay in between. This CDR3 reads CASLSSYNEQFF. In DNA, the CDR3 is TGTGCCAGCCTGAGCTCCTACAATGAGCAGTTCTTC. The variable domain in full, with the rest retrieved from reference TRBV28 and TRBJ2-1, is DVKVTQSSRYLVKRTGEKVFLECVQDMDHENMFWYRQDPGLGLRLIYFSYDVKMKEKGDIPEGYSVSREKKERFSLILESASTNQTSMYLCASLSSYNEQFFGPGTRLTVL.

V gene TRBV6-5 combines with J gene TRBJ1-1, with 11 bases fitting TRBD1. The germline V gene has CDR1 MNHEY and CDR2 SVGAGI. V shed 5 bases, J shed 5 bases, and the junction held 4 bases outside the gene matches. This CDR3 spans 14 amino acids. The CDR3: CASSGTGGETEAFF. DNA for the CDR3: TGTGCCAGCAGTGGGACAGGGGGTGAGACTGAAGCTTTCTTT.

The J gene is TRBJ2-7, the V gene TRBV5-1, with 8 bases aligning to TRBD2. CDR3 length: 15 amino acids. The trim removed 0 bases at V and 5 bases at J, leaving 7 bases unmatched. Germline V gives CDR1 SGHRS, CDR2 YFSETQ. The CDR3 bases are TGCGCCAGCAGCTTGGCCGGGCTAGCGGGTAACGAGCAGTACTTC. This gives the protein CASSLAGLAGNEQYF.

The chain couples TRBV27 to TRBJ1-5; D is unresolved. The CDR3 sequence is 15 residues long. V lost 3 bases to trimming and J lost 0 bases, with 9 bases between them. The germline V gene has CDR1 MNHEY and CDR2 SMNVEV (reference sequence). In DNA form, the CDR3 reads TGTGCCAGCAGTTTTTATGGTCCTAGCAATCAGCCCCAGCATTTT. The encoded protein is CASSFYGPSNQPQHF.

The rearrangement joins TRBV5-1 to TRBJ2-7; D uncertain. Germline V lookup: CDR1 SGHRS, CDR2 YFSETQ. This CDR3 has 14 amino acids. Between the trimmed V and J ends, which lost 0 bases and 6 bases, there was a span of 13 bases. The CDR3 nucleotides are TGCGCCAGCAGCTTGGGGCGCGTGGAATCCGAGCAGTACTTC. The encoded protein is CASSLGRVESEQYF. Full variable domain (outside the CDR3, taken from reference TRBV5-1 and TRBJ2-7): KAGVTQTPRYLIKTRGQQVTLSCSPISGHRSVSWYQQTPGQGLQFLFEYFSETQRNKGNFPGRFSGRQFSNSRSEMNVSTLELGDSALYLCASSLGRVESEQYFGPGTRLTVT.

The CDR3 sequence: CAIRTGTGGLTDTQYF. As DNA, the CDR3 is TGTGCCATCAGAACCGGGACAGGGGGTTTAACAGATACGCAGTATTTT. This chain links TRBV10-3 with TRBJ2-3; 11 bases line up with TRBD1. Trimming cost V 6 bases and J 3 bases; bases outside gene matches: 8. Germline assignment: CDR1 ENHRY and CDR2 SYGVKD. CDR3 length: 16 residues.

About this clone: The same CDR3 also results from other DNA sequences found in this sample. This chain joins TRBV28 and TRBJ2-1; 7 nucleotides align to TRBD1. Per germline, CDR1 MDHEN and CDR2 SYDVKM. The CDR3 length is 15 residues. The V and J ends lost 5 bases and 0 bases, in that order; junction bases with no gene match: 4. As DNA, the CDR3 is TGTGCCAGCAGTCCATCAGGGGGCTCCTACAATGAGCAGTTCTTC. It specifies CASSPSGGSYNEQFF.

A note on this clone: The CDR3 end shows no conserved phenylalanine or tryptophan, and so a read error is likely. The chain has TRBV5-1 and TRBJ1-2; possibly TRBD1 for D (6 bases). Germline assignment: CDR1 SGHRS and CDR2 YFSETQ. The CDR3 has 14 amino acids. Deletions cut 1 base from V and 4 bases from J, with 11 bases between. CDR3 loop: CASSLRDTGYGYTL. In DNA, the CDR3 is TGCGCCAGCAGCTTGAGGGACACAGGCTATGGCTACACCCTC.

V is TRBV9 and J is TRBJ2-3, with TRBD2 matching over 7 bases. The germline gives CDR1 SGDLS, CDR2 YYNGEE. The CDR3 has 15 residues. V trimming: 6 bases; J trimming: 6 bases; junction bases outside the gene matches: 13. CDR3 region: CASTLMGGPADTQYF. For the CDR3, the DNA is TGTGCCAGCACCCTGATGGGAGGGCCAGCCGATACGCAGTATTTT.

This rearrangement joins TRBV14 to TRBJ1-2, with TRBD1 identical over 7 bases. The CDR3 extends over 15 amino acids. J was trimmed by 5 bases and V by 0 bases; bases with no gene match: 6. Germline V lookup: CDR1 SGHDN, CDR2 FVKESK. DNA of the CDR3: TGTGCCAGCAGCCAAGATACCTCGACAGGGTATGGCTACACCTTC. Residues: CASSQDTSTGYGYTF.

J is TRBJ2-1 and V is TRBV5-1, with TRBD2 matching over 8 bases. In germline, CDR1 is SGHRS, CDR2 YFSETQ. Losses at the gene ends were 4 bases for V and 8 bases for J; bases not matched to a gene: 8. This CDR3 has 14 residues. This chain's CDR3 is CASSPARTSYEQFF. The CDR3 coding sequence is TGCGCCAGCAGCCCGGCGCGGACTAGCTATGAGCAGTTCTTC.

V and J are TRBV19 and TRBJ2-7; D is possibly TRBD2 (6 bases). The CDR3 sequence is 12 residues long. The germline gives CDR1 LNHDA, CDR2 SQIVND (reference sequence). Trimming took off 4 bases at V and 6 bases at J, with 10 bases between the two ends. CDR3 DNA sequence: TGTGCCAGTAGTACCTTACTAGCCGAGCAGTACTTC. It is translated as CASSTLLAEQYF. Full variable domain (outside the CDR3, taken from reference TRBV19 and TRBJ2-7): DGGITQSPKYLFRKEGQNVTLSCEQNLNHDAMYWYRQDPGQGLRLIYYSQIVNDFQKGDIAEGYSVSREKKESFPLTVTSAQKNPTAFYLCASSTLLAEQYFGPGTRLTVT.

V gene TRBV19 combines with J gene TRBJ2-1; 9 bases align to TRBD1. The germline gives CDR1 LNHDA, CDR2 SQIVND (reference sequence). Germline trimming cut 6 bases from V and 5 bases from J; bases unmatched to any gene: 5. The CDR3 loop spans 14 amino acids. The CDR3 region has the DNA TGTGCCAGTAGAGCCGGGACAGGGCACAATGAGCAGTTCTTC. Its translation is CASRAGTGHNEQFF.

This rearrangement joins TRBV5-3 to TRBJ2-4, with D possibly being TRBD2 (7 bases). TRBV5-3 is an open reading frame whose function is uncertain. The CDR3 runs to 19 residues. V shed 5 bases and J shed 0 bases, with 24 bases lying between them. In DNA form, the CDR3 reads TGTGCCAGAAGTCCAAAAAAAACGGGGGGCGATGTAGCCAAAAACATTCAGTACTTC. This codes for CARSPKKTGGDVAKNIQYF.

This chain uses TRBV6-1 with TRBJ1-1, with TRBD1 matching 10 bases. The CDR3 spans 14 residues. The V gene's germline CDR1 is MNHNS and CDR2 SASEGT. J lost 12 bases, V lost 4 bases, and 11 bases had no gene match. The CDR3 loop is CASSGDRDRGITFF. CDR3 bases: TGTGCCAGCAGTGGCGACCGGGACAGGGGAATCACTTTCTTT.

This clone was seen only a few times. J is TRBJ1-1 and V is TRBV29-1; no definite D call. The ends were cut back, 7 bases at V and 0 bases at J, with 12 bases in the middle. Germline values: CDR1 SQVTM, CDR2 ANQGSEA. CDR3 length: 13 amino acids. The CDR3 bases are TGCAGCGCCAACGTGCTCATGAACACTGAAGCTTTCTTT. Its translation is CSANVLMNTEAFF.

CDR3 residues: CASSPTGTSGPRGEQYF. CDR3 nucleotide sequence: TGTGCCAGCAGCCCCACCGGGACTAGCGGGCCTCGGGGTGAGCAGTACTTC. The chain has TRBV9 and TRBJ2-7; TRBD2 matches at 12 bases. V was pared by 4 bases and J by 7 bases, with 15 bases of the junction left unmatched. The CDR3 totals 17 residues. Germline V lookup: CDR1 SGDLS, CDR2 YYNGEE.

This chain joins TRBV25-1 and TRBJ1-4, with D tentatively TRBD1 (6 bases). The CDR3 consists of 15 residues. CDR1 and CDR2 from the germline V gene are MGHDK and SYGVNS. V lost 1 base and J lost 3, with 9 bases in between. CDR3 protein: CASSEWRGSNEKLFF. CDR3 coding DNA: TGTGCCAGCAGTGAATGGAGGGGGTCTAATGAAAAACTGTTTTTT.

This clone was recorded once. The V call is TRBV2, the J call TRBJ2-7; 11 nucleotides align to TRBD2. Trimming removed 6 bases from V and 2 bases from J; junction bases left unmatched: 24. The CDR3 is 21 amino acids. CDR1 is SNHLY and CDR2 is FYNNEI in the germline V gene. CDR3 sequence (DNA): TGTGCCAGCAGGCCCGGGACAGGGAGACTAGCGGGAACTCAAAACCCCTACGAGCAGTACTTC. It translates to CASRPGTGRLAGTQNPYEQYF.